The sequence of this T cell receptor (beta chain) was determined in a study of Graves' ophthalmopathy and Graves' hyperthyroidism. The CDR3 has 24 amino acids. Germline-derived CDR1 and CDR2 are ENHRY and SYGVKD. Trimming shortened V by 2 bases and J by 1 base, and 35 bases separated the two germline ends. Disease in donors with ophthalmopathy had moderate-to-severe activity, CAS ≥3, NOSPECS ≥4 and under 3 months' duration. Amplified TCR beta CDR3 regions were obtained using RNA transcripts as template. An initial RT-PCR round employing HTBI primers preceded a second-round multiplex PCR. TCRdb fed the multiplex PCR reads into MiXCR, producing one record per CDR3 protein. The sample lists 200,000 to 300,000 distinct CDR3 sequences; around 42% were seen once.

Sequencing was carried out using peripheral blood. V is TRBV10-3 and J is TRBJ2-2; either TRBD1 or TRBD2 may supply D (8 bases each). This TCR was sampled from an adult man with Graves' ophthalmopathy. The DNA for the CDR3 is TGTGCCATCAGTGAGGCAGGGGACAGGCCGGAGGGCGGGGGGCAACGCGGGAACACCGGGGAGCTGTTTTTT. Its translation: CAISEAGDRPEGGGQRGNTGELFF.